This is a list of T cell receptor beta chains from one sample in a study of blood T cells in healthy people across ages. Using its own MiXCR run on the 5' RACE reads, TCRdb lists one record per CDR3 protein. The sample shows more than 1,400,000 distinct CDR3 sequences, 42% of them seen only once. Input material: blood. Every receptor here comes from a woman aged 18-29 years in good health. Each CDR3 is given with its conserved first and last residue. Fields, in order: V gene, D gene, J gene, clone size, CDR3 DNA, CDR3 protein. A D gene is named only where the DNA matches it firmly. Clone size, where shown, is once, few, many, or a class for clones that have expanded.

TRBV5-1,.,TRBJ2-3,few,TGCGCCAGCAGCGTAAATGGGTTTGGAGATACGCAGTATTTT,CASSVNGFGDTQYF
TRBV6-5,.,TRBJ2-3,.,TGTGCCTGCAGTTACTCCGGGGCAGGAATTGAAGATACGCAGTATTTT,CACSYSGAGIEDTQYF
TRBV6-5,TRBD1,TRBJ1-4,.,TGTGCCAGCAGTTACTCGTCGGGACAGGGGGCGACGGTGTGGGAAAAACTGTTTTTT,CASSYSSGQGATVWEKLFF
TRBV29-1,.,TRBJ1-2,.,TGCAGCGTTGAATCCACGGATGGCTACACCTTC,CSVESTDGYTF
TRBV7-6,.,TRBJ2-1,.,TGTGCCAGCAGCTTAGGGAGTGAGTCCTACAATGAGCAGTTCTTC,CASSLGSESYNEQFF
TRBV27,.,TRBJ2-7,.,TGTGCCAGCAGTTCGACGGGACTTCCCGGGGAGCAGTACTTC,CASSSTGLPGEQYF
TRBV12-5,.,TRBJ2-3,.,TGTGCTGGTGGCCAACTTACCACAGATACGCAGTATTTT,CAGGQLTTDTQYF
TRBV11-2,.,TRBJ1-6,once,TGTGCCAGCAGCTTAGTACAATTCTCTCGTTCACCCCTCCACTTT,CASSLVQFSRSPLHF
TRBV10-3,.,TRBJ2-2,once,TGTGCCATCAAAGGACAGGGAGGGACCGGGGAGCTGTTTTTT,CAIKGQGGTGELFF
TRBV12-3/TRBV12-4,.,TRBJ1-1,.,TGTGCCAGCAGTTTGCGGGGGGCTTGGGGGAACACTGAAGCTTTCTTT,CASSLRGAWGNTEAFF
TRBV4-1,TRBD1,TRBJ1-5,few,TGCGCCAGCAGCCAAGCGCAACAGGGGATGGGTCAGCCCCAGCATTTT,CASSQAQQGMGQPQHF
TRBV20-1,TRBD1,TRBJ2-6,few,TGCAGTGCTAGAGATCCGGGACAGGGGTCTGGGGCCAACGTCCTGACTTTC,CSARDPGQGSGANVLTF
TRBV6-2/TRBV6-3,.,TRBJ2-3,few,TGTGCCATCGGCGGGGGCGTCACAGATACGCAGTATTTT,CAIGGGVTDTQYF
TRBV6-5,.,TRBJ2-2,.,TGTGCCGCCGCTTCTGGCGGGGAGCTGTTTTTT,CAAASGGELFF
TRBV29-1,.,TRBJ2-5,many,TGCAGCGTTGAGTCCCCAGGCCAAGAGACCCAGTACTTC,CSVESPGQETQYF
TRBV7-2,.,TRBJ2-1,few,TGTGCCAGCAGCTTAGGGGGACTTCCCAATGAGCAGTTCTTC,CASSLGGLPNEQFF
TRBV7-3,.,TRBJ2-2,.,TGTGCCAGCAGCTTAACCGGGAATAACGCCGGGGAGCTGTTTTTT,CASSLTGNNAGELFF
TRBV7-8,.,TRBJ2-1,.,TGTGTCAGCAGCTTAGCCGGACTCCAAATAGATGAGCAGTTCTTC,CVSSLAGLQIDEQFF
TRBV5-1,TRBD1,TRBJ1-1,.,TGCGCCAGCAGCTTGGGACAGGGGAGCGGAAACACTGAAGCTTTCTTT,CASSLGQGSGNTEAFF
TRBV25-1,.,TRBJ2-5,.,TGTGCCAGCAGTCCCATATGGCCACCAAATGAGCAGTACTTC,CASSPIWPPNEQYF
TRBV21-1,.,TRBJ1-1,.,.,CASYSWAGGSHTEAFF
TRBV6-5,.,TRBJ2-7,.,TGTGCCAGCAGTAACAGTTTTGGGGCTTCCTACGAGCAGTACTTC,CASSNSFGASYEQYF
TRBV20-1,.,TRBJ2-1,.,TGCAGTGCCACTGACAGGCGGTTCCGCTACGAGCAGTTCTTC,CSATDRRFRYEQFF
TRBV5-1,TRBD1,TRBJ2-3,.,TGCGCCAGCAGCTTGGGAAGGGACAGTTTCACAGATACGCAGTATTTT,CASSLGRDSFTDTQYF
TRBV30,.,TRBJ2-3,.,TGTGCCGGAAGGATAGATACGCAGTATTTT,CAGRIDTQYF
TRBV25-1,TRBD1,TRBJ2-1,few,TGTGCCAGCAGTGAATCTGAATTAGGGGGCGACAATGAGCAGTTCTTC,CASSESELGGDNEQFF
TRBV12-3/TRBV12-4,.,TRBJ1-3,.,TGTGCCAGCAGTTTGGATGCGGGACCGGACACCATATATTTT,CASSLDAGPDTIYF
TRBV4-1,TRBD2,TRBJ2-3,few,TGCGCCAGCAGCCAAGATCCCCCAGCGGGAGGATACACAGATACGCAGTATTTT,CASSQDPPAGGYTDTQYF
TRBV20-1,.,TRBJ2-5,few,TGCAGTGCTGGTTTGGACGTTACCCCTCCCAGACAACAGTACTTC,CSAGLDVTPPRQQYF
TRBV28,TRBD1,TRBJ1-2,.,TGTGCCAGCAGTGGGGACAGACCCATCTATGGCTACACCTTC,CASSGDRPIYGYTF
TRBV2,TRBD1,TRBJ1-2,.,TGTGCCAGCAGTGGACATCAGACAGGGGATGGCTACACCTTC,CASSGHQTGDGYTF
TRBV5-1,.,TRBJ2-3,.,TGCGCCAGCGAGAGCAACTCGTCGGGCACAGATACGCAGTATTTT,CASESNSSGTDTQYF
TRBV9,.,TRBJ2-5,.,TGTGCCAGCAGCGCAGCAACCGAGCAAGAGACCCAGTACTTC,CASSAATEQETQYF
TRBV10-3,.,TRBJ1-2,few,TGTGCCACCCTACAGGCACCTCGCGACTACACCTTC,CATLQAPRDYTF
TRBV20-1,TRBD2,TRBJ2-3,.,TGCAGTGCTCCGACTAGCGGGGGGGCCAAAGGTTTAGATACGCAGTATTTT,CSAPTSGGAKGLDTQYF
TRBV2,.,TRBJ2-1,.,TGTGCCAGCAGTGGGCAGGGAGTTGAGCAGTTCTTC,CASSGQGVEQFF
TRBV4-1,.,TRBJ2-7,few,TGCGCCAGCAGCCCCAGGACGGGGGAAGACGAGCAGTACTTC,CASSPRTGEDEQYF
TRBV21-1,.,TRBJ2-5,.,TGTGCCAGCAGCCCTAGACAGGAGGGGACGGAGACCCAGTACTTC,CASSPRQEGTETQYF
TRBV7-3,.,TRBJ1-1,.,TGTGCCAGCAGCTTACAGGGTAGCTCCATGAACACTGAAGCTTTCTTT,CASSLQGSSMNTEAFF
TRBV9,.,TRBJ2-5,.,TGTGCCAGCAGCGCCCCGGGACGGTCCGAGACCCAGTACTTC,CASSAPGRSETQYF
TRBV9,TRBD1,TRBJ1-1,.,TGTGCCAGCGAAGGGGGCGCGGGGACTGAAGCTTTCTTT,CASEGGAGTEAFF
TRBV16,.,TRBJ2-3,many,TGTGCCAGCAGTCGACACACAGATACGCAGTATTTT,CASSRHTDTQYF